This T cell receptor (beta chain) is drawn from a study of blood T cell repertoires in COVID-19. At the level of the study: The United States, Italy and Spain were the sources of the acute and convalescent COVID-19 samples. T cells, B-cell-depleted T cells, or PBMCs supplied cDNA or gDNA.

In the authors' workflow: Estimated nucleated cell counts came from reference gene primer amplification. Clones were sequenced by immunoSEQ multiplex PCR, and TCRdb holds only the in-frame ones, with some missing. That table is the source of V, J and clone size, and D and trimming were worked out from the DNA. The table lists about 78,000 clones, about nine tenths of them singletons. Material: peripheral blood. The TCR was taken from a man over 45 with active or convalescent COVID-19.

CDR3 nucleotides: TGTGCCAGTAGCGGGGGGCTTTACGAGCAGTACTTC. This sequence encodes CASSGGLYEQYF. This rearrangement joins TRBV19 to TRBJ2-7; possibly TRBD2 for D (7 bases). Germline-derived CDR1 and CDR2 are LNHDA and SQIVND (reference sequence). V dropped 6 bases and J dropped 4 bases, with 10 bases sitting between them. The CDR3 sequence is 12 residues long.